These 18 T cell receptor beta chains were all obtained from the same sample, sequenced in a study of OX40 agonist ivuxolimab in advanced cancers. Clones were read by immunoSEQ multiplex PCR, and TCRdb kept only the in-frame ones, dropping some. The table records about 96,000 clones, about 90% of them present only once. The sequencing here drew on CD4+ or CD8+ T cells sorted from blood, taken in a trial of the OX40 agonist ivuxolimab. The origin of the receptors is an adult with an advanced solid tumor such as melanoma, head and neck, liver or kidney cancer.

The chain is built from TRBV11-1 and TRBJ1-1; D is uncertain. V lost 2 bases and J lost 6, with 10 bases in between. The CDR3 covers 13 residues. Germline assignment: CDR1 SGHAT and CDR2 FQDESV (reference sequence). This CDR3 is CASSLMESSEAFF. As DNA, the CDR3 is TGTGCCAGCAGCTTAATGGAGTCCTCTGAAGCTTTCTTT.

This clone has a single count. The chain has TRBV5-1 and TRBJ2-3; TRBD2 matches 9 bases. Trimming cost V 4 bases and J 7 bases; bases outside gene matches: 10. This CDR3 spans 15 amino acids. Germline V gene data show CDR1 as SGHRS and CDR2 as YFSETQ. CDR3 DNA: TGCGCCAGCAGCCCGGATAGCGGGAGCACTAATACGCAGTATTTT. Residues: CASSPDSGSTNTQYF.

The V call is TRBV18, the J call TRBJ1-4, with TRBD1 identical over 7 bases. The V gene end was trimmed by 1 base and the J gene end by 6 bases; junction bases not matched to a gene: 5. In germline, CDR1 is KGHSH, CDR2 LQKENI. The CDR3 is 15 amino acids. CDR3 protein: CASSPREGADEKLFF. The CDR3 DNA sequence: TGTGCCAGCTCACCACGGGAGGGGGCTGATGAAAAACTGTTTTTT.

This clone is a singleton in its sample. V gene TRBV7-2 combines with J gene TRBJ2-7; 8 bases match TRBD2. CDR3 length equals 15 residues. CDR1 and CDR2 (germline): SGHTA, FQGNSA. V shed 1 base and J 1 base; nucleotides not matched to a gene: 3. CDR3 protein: CASSLDSGTSYEQYF. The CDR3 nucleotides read TGTGCCAGCAGCTTAGATAGCGGGACGTCCTACGAGCAGTACTTC.

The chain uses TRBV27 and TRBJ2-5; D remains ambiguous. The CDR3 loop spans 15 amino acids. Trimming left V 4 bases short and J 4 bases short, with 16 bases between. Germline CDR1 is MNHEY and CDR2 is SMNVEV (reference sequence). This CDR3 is CASSSNLRTGETQYF. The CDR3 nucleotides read TGTGCCAGCAGTTCGAACCTTCGGACCGGAGAGACCCAGTACTTC.

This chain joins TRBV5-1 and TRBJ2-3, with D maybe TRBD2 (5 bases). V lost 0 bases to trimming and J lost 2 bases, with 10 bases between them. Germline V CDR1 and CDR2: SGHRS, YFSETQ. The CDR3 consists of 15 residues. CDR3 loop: CASSLETGFTDTQYF. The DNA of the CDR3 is TGCGCCAGCAGCTTGGAAACGGGATTCACAGATACGCAGTATTTT.

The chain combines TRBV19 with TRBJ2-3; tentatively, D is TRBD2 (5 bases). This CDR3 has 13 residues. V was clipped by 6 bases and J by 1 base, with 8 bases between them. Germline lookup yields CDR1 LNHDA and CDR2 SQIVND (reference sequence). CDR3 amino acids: CASRSGGTDTQYF. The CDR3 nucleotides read TGTGCCAGTAGAAGCGGAGGCACAGATACGCAGTATTTT.

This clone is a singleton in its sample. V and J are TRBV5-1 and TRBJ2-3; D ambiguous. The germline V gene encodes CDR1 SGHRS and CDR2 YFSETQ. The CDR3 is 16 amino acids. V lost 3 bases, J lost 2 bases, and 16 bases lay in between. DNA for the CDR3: TGCGCCAGCAGCTCGTCCTTCACCGGAGACACAGATACGCAGTATTTT. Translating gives CASSSSFTGDTDTQYF.

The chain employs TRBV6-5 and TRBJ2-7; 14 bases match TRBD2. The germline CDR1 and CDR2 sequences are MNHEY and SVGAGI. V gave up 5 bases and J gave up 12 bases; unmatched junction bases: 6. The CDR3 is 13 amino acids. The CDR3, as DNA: TGTGCCAGCAGTGCGGGGACTAGCGGGAGCTCGTACTTC. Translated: CASSAGTSGSSYF.

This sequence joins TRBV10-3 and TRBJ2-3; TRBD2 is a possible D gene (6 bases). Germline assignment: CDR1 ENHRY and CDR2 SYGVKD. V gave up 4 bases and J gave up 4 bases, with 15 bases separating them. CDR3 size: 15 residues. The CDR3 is CAISVSFSGADTQYF. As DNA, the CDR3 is TGTGCCATCAGTGTTTCGTTCTCGGGGGCAGATACGCAGTATTTT.

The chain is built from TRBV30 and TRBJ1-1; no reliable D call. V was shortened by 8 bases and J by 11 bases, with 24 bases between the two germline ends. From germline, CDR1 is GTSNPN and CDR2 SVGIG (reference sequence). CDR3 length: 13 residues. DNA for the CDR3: TGTGCCGGATTTCACGGAGGGAAAGGGTTCGCTTTCTTT. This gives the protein CAGFHGGKGFAFF.

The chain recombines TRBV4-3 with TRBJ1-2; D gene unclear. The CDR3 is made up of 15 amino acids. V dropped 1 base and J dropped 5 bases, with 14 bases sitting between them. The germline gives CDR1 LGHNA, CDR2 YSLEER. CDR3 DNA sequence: TGCGCCAGCAGCCAAGGAGTAGGTAGAGGGTATGGCTACACCTTC. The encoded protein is CASSQGVGRGYGYTF.

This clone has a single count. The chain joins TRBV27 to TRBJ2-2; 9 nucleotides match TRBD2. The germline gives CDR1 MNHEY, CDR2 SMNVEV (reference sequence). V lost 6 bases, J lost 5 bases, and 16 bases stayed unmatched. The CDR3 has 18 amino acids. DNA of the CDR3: TGTGCCAGCAGCTCCCCTAATGGAGCGGGAGGACGAACCGGGGAGCTGTTTTTT. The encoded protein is CASSSPNGAGGRTGELFF.

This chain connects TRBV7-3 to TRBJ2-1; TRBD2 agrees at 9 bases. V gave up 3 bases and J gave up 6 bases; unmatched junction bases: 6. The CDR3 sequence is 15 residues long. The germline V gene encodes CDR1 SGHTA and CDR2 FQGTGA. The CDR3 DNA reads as TGTGCCAGCAGCTTCGCGGGAGGGGTGGGCAATGAGCAGTTCTTC. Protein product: CASSFAGGVGNEQFF.

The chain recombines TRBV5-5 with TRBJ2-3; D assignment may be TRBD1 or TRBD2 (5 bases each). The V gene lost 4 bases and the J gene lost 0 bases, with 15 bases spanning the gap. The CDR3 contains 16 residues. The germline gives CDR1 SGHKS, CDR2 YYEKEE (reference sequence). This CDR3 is CASSPSGTVSTDTQYF. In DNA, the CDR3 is TGTGCCAGCAGCCCGTCAGGGACGGTGAGCACAGATACGCAGTATTTT.

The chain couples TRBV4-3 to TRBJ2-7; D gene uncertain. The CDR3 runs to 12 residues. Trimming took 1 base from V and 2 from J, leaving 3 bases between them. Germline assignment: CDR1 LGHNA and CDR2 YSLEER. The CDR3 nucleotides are TGCGCCAGCAGCCAAGTTACCTACGAGCAGTACTTC. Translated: CASSQVTYEQYF.

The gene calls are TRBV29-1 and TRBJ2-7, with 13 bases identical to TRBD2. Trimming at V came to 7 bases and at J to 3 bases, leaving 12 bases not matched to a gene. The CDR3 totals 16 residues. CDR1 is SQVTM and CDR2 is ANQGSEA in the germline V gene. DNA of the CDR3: TGCAGCGCCGGGGGGACTAGCGGGAATAGAGGCTACGAGCAGTACTTC. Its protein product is CSAGGTSGNRGYEQYF.

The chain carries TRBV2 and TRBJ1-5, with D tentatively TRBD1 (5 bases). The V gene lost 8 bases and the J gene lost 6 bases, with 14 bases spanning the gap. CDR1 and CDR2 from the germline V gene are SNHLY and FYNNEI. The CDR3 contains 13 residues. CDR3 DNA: TGTGCCAGCCAGCCGGACGGGGGTCAGCCCCAGCATTTT. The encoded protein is CASQPDGGQPQHF.